Described below is a single T cell receptor beta chain sequence and its context. The target antigen is unknown. These data originate in a study of blood T cells in healthy people across ages. V lost 5 bases and J 7 bases, leaving 25 bases between the germline ends. The V gene's germline CDR1 is SGHRS and CDR2 YFSETQ. CDR3 length equals 16 residues. Then a second PCR, running roughly 7 to 11 cycles, was carried out with a sample-barcoded 5' primer and a J-beta primer mix. TCRdb ran MiXCR on the 5' RACE reads and lists one entry per CDR3 protein. The profile shows roughly 800,000 distinct CDR3 sequences, roughly 64% of them singletons. General study findings and limits: As age increased, TCR beta diversity per million T cells fell in a roughly linear fashion.

The sequence was collected from a young man in good health. Sequencing was performed on blood. The V and J genes are TRBV5-1 and TRBJ2-7, with D perhaps TRBD2 (6 bases). CDR3 region: CASRTITGEVGGEQYF. Here the CDR3 DNA reads TGCGCCAGCAGAACTATCACGGGAGAGGTCGGAGGGGAGCAGTACTTC.